These 16 T cell receptor beta chains share one sample of origin, sequenced in a study of neoadjuvant nivolumab and ipilimumab in lung cancer. The table came from immunoSEQ multiplex PCR; TCRdb's copy has only in-frame clones and leaves some out. The sample shows under 9,000 clones, over 70% of them seen only once. The sequenced sample was tumor tissue, obtained after neoadjuvant nivolumab, alone or with ipilimumab, at or shortly before surgery. The receptor source for this set is an adult with non-small cell lung cancer.

The rearrangement links TRBV5-1 to TRBJ2-3; D remains ambiguous. The germline CDR1 and CDR2 sequences are SGHRS and YFSETQ. This CDR3 comprises 14 residues. Deletions cut 4 bases from V and 2 bases from J, with 11 bases between. The CDR3 region is CASSPESPTDTQYF. The CDR3 region has the DNA TGCGCCAGCAGCCCGGAGTCCCCCACAGATACGCAGTATTTT.

The chain combines TRBV5-1 with TRBJ2-7, with 7 bases that match TRBD1. CDR3 length: 15 residues. Germline V gene lookup returns CDR1 SGHRS and CDR2 YFSETQ. The trim removed 5 bases at V and 0 bases at J, leaving 8 bases unmatched. The CDR3 DNA reads as TGCGCCAGCAGTCTGACGTGGGACAGCTCCTACGAGCAGTACTTC. Amino acid sequence: CASSLTWDSSYEQYF.

This rearrangement joins TRBV30 to TRBJ2-1, with D unresolved. The V gene lost 0 bases and the J gene lost 2 bases, with 20 bases spanning the gap. The CDR3 runs to 18 residues. CDR1 and CDR2 (germline): GTSNPN, SVGIG (reference sequence). The CDR3 sequence: CAWSVLDTSSWAYNEQFF. CDR3 nucleotide sequence: TGTGCCTGGAGTGTACTTGACACGTCCTCGTGGGCCTACAATGAGCAGTTCTTC.

The J gene is TRBJ2-7, the V gene TRBV6-5; D is possibly TRBD2 (6 bases). Looked up from germline, CDR1 is MNHEY and CDR2 is SVGAGI. This CDR3 has 15 amino acids. Trimming took 6 bases from V and 2 from J, leaving 17 bases between them. CDR3 bases: TGTGCCAGCAGAACCGGGACTTACCGTGCCTACGAGCAGTACTTC. It encodes CASRTGTYRAYEQYF.

The genes are TRBV18 and TRBJ2-7; 12 nucleotides line up with TRBD1. Germline V lookup: CDR1 KGHSH, CDR2 LQKENI. Trimming took 6 bases from V and 2 from J; bases not matched to a gene: 5. The CDR3 runs to 15 residues. Here the CDR3 reads CASSYGTGGTYEQYF. CDR3 sequence (DNA): TGTGCCAGCTCTTATGGGACAGGGGGCACCTACGAGCAGTACTTC.

This clone was found a few times. This chain connects TRBV29-1 to TRBJ1-1; 7 positions agree with TRBD1. The germline V gene has CDR1 SQVTM and CDR2 ANQGSEA. The J segment lost 0 bases and the V segment lost 7 bases, leaving 11 bases of the junction unmatched. This CDR3 spans 15 amino acids. The CDR3 DNA reads as TGCAGCGCCCACGAGGGGGCAGGGTTGAACACTGAAGCTTTCTTT. This translates into CSAHEGAGLNTEAFF.

The chain is built from TRBV19 and TRBJ1-4; D unresolved. CDR1 and CDR2 from the germline V gene are LNHDA and SQIVND (reference sequence). The CDR3 loop spans 14 amino acids. The V end was cut by 5 bases, the J end by 2 bases, with 9 bases between. CDR3 bases: TGTGCCAGTAGTCCATCCGGGACTAATGAAAAACTGTTTTTT. It encodes CASSPSGTNEKLFF.

A few counts support this clone. The chain couples TRBV19 to TRBJ2-1; 7 bases align to TRBD2. CDR3 length: 14 amino acids. Germline loops: CDR1 LNHDA, CDR2 SQIVND (reference sequence). V shed 7 bases, J shed 12 bases, and the junction held 15 bases outside the gene matches. The CDR3 sequence: CASTPTPSGDGQFF. The CDR3 nucleotides read TGTGCCAGTACCCCTACCCCGAGCGGGGATGGGCAGTTCTTC.

The chain employs TRBV10-3 and TRBJ1-1; 9 bases map to TRBD1. J lost 1 base, V lost 8 bases, and 5 bases had no gene match. This CDR3 spans 14 amino acids. The germline gives CDR1 ENHRY, CDR2 SYGVKD. CDR3 nucleotide sequence: TGTGCCATCTGGACAGGGGTATGGAACACTGAAGCTTTCTTT. Residues: CAIWTGVWNTEAFF.

The CDR3 sequence: CASSRQGGSYEQYF. DNA for the CDR3: TGTGCCAGCAGTAGACAGGGGGGCTCCTACGAGCAGTACTTC. The gene calls are TRBV6-5 and TRBJ2-7; TRBD1 matches 9 bases. V gave up 5 bases and J gave up 0 bases; unmatched junction bases: 2. This CDR3 has 14 residues. Germline V lookup: CDR1 MNHEY, CDR2 SVGAGI.

V and J are TRBV6-5 and TRBJ2-1; no clear D. Germline loops: CDR1 MNHEY, CDR2 SVGAGI. Trimming took off 2 bases at V and 0 bases at J, with 5 bases between the two ends. The CDR3 has 14 amino acids. This CDR3 reads CASSYASSYNEQFF. For the CDR3, the DNA is TGTGCCAGCAGTTACGCCAGCTCCTACAATGAGCAGTTCTTC.

This chain joins TRBV29-1 and TRBJ1-2, with 7 bases that match TRBD1. Germline CDR1 SQVTM, CDR2 ANQGSEA. The CDR3 spans 13 residues. The J segment lost 12 bases and the V segment lost 7 bases, leaving 17 bases of the junction unmatched. The DNA of the CDR3 is TGCAGCGAGGATACCGGAGGGCAGGGGGTTCACACCTTC. Translated: CSEDTGGQGVHTF.

V is TRBV19 and J is TRBJ2-2; no definite D call. The V and J ends lost 5 bases and 4 bases respectively, with 2 bases between them. The CDR3 contains 11 residues. Germline V gene lookup returns CDR1 LNHDA and CDR2 SQIVND (reference sequence). CDR3 sequence reads: CASSGTGELFF. The CDR3 nucleotides are TGTGCCAGTAGTGGCACCGGGGAGCTGTTTTTT.

This clone was picked up one time. This chain uses TRBV5-1 with TRBJ2-1, with a weak D call TRBD1 (8 bases). Germline CDR1 reads SGHRS; CDR2 reads YFSETQ. V lost 2 bases, J lost 7 bases, and 16 bases lay in between. The length of the CDR3 is 15 residues. CDR3 amino acids: CASSLLTGGENEQFF. The CDR3 nucleotides read TGCGCCAGCAGCTTATTAACAGGGGGGGAAAATGAGCAGTTCTTC.

V usage is TRBV19 and J usage is TRBJ1-6; 9 bases are shared with TRBD1. The germline V gene encodes CDR1 LNHDA and CDR2 SQIVND (reference sequence). The CDR3 spans 14 residues. V dropped 7 bases and J dropped 8; count of bases not matched to a gene: 6. CDR3 sequence (DNA): TGTGCCAGTAATGTGCGACAGGGGGATTCACCCCTCCACTTT. Its translation is CASNVRQGDSPLHF.

The CDR3 loop reads CASSRGQGNYGYTF. CDR3 DNA sequence: TGTGCCAGCAGCCGGGGACAGGGGAACTATGGCTACACCTTC. The V gene is TRBV7-9, the J gene TRBJ1-2; 10 positions agree with TRBD1. From germline, CDR1 is SEHNR and CDR2 FQNEAQ (reference sequence). The CDR3 runs 14 residues. V lost 5 bases to trimming and J lost 2 bases; unmatched junction nucleotides: 2.